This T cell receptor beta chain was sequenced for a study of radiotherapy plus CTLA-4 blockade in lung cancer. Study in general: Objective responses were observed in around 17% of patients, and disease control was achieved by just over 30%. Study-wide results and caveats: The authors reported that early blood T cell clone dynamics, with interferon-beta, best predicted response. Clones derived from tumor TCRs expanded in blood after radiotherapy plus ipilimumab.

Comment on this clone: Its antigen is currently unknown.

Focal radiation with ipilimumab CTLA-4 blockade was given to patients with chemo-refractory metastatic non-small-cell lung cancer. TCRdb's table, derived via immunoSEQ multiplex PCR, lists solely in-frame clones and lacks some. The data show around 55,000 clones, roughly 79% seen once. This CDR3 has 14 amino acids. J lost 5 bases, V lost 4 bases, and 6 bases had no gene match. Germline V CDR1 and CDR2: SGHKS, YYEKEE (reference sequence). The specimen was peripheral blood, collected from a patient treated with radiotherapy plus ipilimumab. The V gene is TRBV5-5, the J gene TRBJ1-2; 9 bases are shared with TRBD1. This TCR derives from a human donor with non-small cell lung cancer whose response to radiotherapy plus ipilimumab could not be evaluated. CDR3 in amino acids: CASSQQGAQYGYTF. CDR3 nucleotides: TGTGCCAGCAGCCAACAGGGGGCTCAGTATGGCTACACCTTC.